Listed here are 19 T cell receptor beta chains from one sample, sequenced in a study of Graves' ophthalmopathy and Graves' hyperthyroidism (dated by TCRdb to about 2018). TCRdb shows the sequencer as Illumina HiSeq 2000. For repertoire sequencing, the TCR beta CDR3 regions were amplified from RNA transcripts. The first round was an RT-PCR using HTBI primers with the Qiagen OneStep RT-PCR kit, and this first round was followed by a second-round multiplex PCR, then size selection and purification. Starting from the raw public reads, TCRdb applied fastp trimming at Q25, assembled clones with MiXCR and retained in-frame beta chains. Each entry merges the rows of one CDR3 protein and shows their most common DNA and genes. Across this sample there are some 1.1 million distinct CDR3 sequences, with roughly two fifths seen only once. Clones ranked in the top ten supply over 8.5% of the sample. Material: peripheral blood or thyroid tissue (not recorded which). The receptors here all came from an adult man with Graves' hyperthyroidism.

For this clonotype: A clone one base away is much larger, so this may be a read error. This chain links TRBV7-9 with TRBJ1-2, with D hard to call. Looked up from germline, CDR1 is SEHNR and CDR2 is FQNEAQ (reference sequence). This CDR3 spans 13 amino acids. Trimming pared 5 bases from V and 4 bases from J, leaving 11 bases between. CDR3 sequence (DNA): TGTGCCAGCAGCCCCGCAGGTTTCTATGGCTACACCTTC. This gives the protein CASSPAGFYGYTF.

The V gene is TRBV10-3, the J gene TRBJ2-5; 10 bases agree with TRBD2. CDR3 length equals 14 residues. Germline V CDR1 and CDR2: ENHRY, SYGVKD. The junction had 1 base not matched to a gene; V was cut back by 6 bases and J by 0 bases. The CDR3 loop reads CAIRSGGDQETQYF. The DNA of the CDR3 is TGTGCCATCAGGAGCGGGGGGGACCAAGAGACCCAGTACTTC.

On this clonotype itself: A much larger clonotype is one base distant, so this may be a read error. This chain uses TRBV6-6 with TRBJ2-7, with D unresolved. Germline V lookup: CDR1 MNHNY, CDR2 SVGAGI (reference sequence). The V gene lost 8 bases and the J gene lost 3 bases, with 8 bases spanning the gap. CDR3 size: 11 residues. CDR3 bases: TGTGCCAGCCAAAGGAGCTACGAGCAGTACTTC. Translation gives CASQRSYEQYF.

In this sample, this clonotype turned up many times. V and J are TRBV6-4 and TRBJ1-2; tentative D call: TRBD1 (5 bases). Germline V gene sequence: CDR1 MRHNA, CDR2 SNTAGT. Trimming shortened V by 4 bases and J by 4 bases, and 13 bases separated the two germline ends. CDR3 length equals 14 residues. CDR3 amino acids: CASSALARGYGYTF. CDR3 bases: TGTGCCAGCAGTGCATTGGCAAGGGGCTATGGCTACACCTTC.

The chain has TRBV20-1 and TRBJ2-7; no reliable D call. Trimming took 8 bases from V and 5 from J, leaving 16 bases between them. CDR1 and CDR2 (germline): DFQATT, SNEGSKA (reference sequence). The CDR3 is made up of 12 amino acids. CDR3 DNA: TGCAGTTTTTCGGTGGTTGGTGACGAGCAGTACTTC. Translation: CSFSVVGDEQYF.

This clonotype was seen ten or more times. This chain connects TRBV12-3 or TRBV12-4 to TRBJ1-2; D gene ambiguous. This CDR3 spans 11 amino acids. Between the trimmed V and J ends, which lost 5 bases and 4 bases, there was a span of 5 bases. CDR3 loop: CASSTAYGYTF. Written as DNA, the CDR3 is TGTGCCAGCAGTACGGCCTATGGCTACACCTTC.

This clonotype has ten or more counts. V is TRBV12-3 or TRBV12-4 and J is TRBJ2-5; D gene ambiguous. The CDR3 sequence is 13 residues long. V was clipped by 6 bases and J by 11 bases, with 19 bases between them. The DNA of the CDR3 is TGTGCCAGCAGCCCGACCCCGGACGGCCAACAGTACTTC. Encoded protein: CASSPTPDGQQYF.

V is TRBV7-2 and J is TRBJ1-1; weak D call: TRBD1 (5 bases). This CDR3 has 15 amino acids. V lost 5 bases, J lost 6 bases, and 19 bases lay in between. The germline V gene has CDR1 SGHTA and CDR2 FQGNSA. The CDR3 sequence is CASSRDSHRGAEAFF. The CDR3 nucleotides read TGTGCCAGCAGCAGAGACAGTCACCGGGGGGCTGAAGCTTTCTTT.

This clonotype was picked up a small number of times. This CDR3 reads CASSMTRSSDNSPLHF. CDR3 DNA: TGTGCCAGCAGCATGACCCGGAGCAGTGATAATTCACCCCTCCACTTT. The V and J genes are TRBV6-6 and TRBJ1-6, with D unclear. The germline gives CDR1 MNHNY, CDR2 SVGAGI (reference sequence). The CDR3 is 16 amino acids. V shed 6 bases and J shed 5 bases, with 17 bases lying between them.

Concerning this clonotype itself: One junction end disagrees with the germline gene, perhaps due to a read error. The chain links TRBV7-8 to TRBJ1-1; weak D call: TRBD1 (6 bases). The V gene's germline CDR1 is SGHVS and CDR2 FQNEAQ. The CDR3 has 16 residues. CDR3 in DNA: TGTGCCAGCAGCCAAGTAGGGGGAAGCGGGAACACTGAATCTTTCTTT. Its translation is CASSQVGGSGNTESFF.

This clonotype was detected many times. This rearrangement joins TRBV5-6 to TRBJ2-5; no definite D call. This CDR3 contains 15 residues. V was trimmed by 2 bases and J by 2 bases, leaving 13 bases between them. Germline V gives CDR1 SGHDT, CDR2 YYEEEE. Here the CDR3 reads CASSFPQASQETQYF. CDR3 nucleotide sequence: TGTGCCAGCAGCTTCCCGCAGGCCAGTCAAGAGACCCAGTACTTC.

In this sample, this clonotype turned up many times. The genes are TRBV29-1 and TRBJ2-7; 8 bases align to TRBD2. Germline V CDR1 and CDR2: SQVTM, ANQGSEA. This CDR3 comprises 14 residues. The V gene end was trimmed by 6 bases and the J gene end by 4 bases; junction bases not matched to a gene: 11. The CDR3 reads CSVGAGAPLYEQYF. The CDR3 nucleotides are TGCAGCGTGGGAGCGGGGGCGCCCCTATACGAGCAGTACTTC.

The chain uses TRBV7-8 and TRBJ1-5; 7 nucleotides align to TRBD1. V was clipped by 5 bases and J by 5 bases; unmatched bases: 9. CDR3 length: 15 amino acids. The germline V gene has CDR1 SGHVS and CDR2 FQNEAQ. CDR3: CASSQDTGADQPQHF. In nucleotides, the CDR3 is TGTGCCAGCAGCCAAGATACAGGGGCGGATCAGCCCCAGCATTTT.

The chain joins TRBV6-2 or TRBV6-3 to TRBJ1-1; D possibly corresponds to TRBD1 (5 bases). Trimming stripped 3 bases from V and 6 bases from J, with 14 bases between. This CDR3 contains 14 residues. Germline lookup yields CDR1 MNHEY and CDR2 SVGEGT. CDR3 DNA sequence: TGTGCCAGCAGTTATCGACGACAGTTTTCTGAAGCTTTCTTT. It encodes CASSYRRQFSEAFF.

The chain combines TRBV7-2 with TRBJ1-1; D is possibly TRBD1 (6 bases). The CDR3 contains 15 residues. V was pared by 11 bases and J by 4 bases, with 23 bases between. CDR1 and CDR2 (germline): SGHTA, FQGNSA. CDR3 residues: CAGMPRGGRSTEAFF. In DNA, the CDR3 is TGTGCCGGCATGCCCCGGGGGGGGCGTTCCACTGAAGCTTTCTTT.

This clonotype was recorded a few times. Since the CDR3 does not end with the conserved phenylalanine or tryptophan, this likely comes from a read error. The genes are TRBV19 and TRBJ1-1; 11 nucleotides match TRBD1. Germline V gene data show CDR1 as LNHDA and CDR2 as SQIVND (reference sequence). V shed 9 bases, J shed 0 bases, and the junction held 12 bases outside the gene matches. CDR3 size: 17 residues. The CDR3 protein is CASLEGGQGAMNTEAFL. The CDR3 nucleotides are TGTGCCAGCCTTGAGGGAGGACAGGGGGCTATGAACACTGAAGCTTTCCTT.

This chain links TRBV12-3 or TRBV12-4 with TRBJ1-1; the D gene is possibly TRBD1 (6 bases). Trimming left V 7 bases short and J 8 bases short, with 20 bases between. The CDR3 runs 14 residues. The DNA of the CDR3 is TGTGCCAGCAATTTCCCGGACAGCCTAGCAGAAGCTTTCTTT. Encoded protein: CASNFPDSLAEAFF.

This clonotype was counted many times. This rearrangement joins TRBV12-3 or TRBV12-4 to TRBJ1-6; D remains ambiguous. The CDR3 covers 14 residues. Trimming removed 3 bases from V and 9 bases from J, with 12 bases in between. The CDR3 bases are TGTGCCAGCAGTTTCGGCGCGCTCCTTTCACCCCTCCACTTT. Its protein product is CASSFGALLSPLHF.

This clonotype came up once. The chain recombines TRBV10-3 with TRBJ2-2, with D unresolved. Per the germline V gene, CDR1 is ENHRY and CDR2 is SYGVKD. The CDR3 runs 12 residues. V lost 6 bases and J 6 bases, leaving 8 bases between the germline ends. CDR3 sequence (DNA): TGTGCCATCAGCGATATCTCCGGGGAGCTGTTTTTT. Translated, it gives CAISDISGELFF.